This T cell receptor beta chain appears in the sequencing data of a study of blood T cell repertoires in COVID-19. Study-wide context: The study drew acute and convalescent COVID-19 samples from the United States, Italy and Spain. T cells, B-cell-depleted T cells, or PBMCs supplied cDNA or gDNA.

Germline trimming cut 3 bases from V and 3 bases from J; bases unmatched to any gene: 4. The length of the CDR3 is 14 residues. Per germline, CDR1 SGHDN and CDR2 FVKESK. Methods used by the authors: For nucleated cells, counts were estimated from reference gene primer amplification. TCRdb keeps only in-frame clones here, not all; method: immunoSEQ multiplex PCR. V and J calls plus clone size are reproduced from that table; the DNA served to infer D and trimming. The sample consists of about 77,000 clones, around three quarters of them appearing once. The sequence was collected from a woman between 70 and 85 years old with acute or convalescent COVID-19. The chain couples TRBV14 to TRBJ2-7; 8 bases are a match to TRBD1. What was sequenced was peripheral blood. CDR3 bases: TGTGCCAGCAGCCATGAAGGACAGGGCTACGAGCAGTACTTC. This gives the protein CASSHEGQGYEQYF.